The clone carrying this TCR beta chain was counted at least ten times. The antigen is unknown. The germline gives CDR1 SGHTA, CDR2 FQGNSA. The CDR3 has 12 amino acids. Germline trimming cut 5 bases from V and 12 bases from J; bases unmatched to any gene: 10. The data belong to a study of T cell repertoires in cytomegalovirus infection. Across the whole study: Signatures in public TCR beta sequences pointed to both CMV infection and matching HLA type.

TCRdb independently ran MiXCR on the reads; one entry per CDR3 protein. The profile shows around 140,000 distinct CDR3 sequences, 5.5% to 8% of them singletons. Study-wide points: Dominating the ex vivo response were TCR beta clonotypes that were CMV-specific and HLA-C-restricted.

This rearrangement joins TRBV7-2 to TRBJ2-7, with 7 positions matching TRBD1. The clonotype was recovered from a human donor in good health (CMV status not recorded). Some clones in this sample may be carry-over from other donors' samples. The sequencing sample was made of PBMCs. Here the CDR3 reads CASSPDREKRYF. CDR3 sequence (DNA): TGTGCCAGCAGCCCCGACAGGGAAAAGCGGTACTTC.